These T cell receptor beta chains were read from a single sample in a study of Graves' ophthalmopathy and Graves' hyperthyroidism. TCRdb reprocessed the multiplex PCR reads with MiXCR, giving one entry per CDR3 protein. The sample consists of hundreds of thousands of distinct CDR3 sequences, 15% of them appearing once. The specimen sequenced was peripheral blood. The origin of the receptors is a woman younger than 30 with stable Graves' hyperthyroidism. Each CDR3 is given with its conserved first and last residue. The order of the fields is D gene, J gene, V gene, clone size, CDR3 protein, CDR3 DNA. The D gene is left open where the match is weak. The listing skips clone size in some rows; elsewhere it reads once, few, many or a size class.

TRBD1	TRBJ2-2	TRBV6-4	many	CASSRQPTGAGTGELFF	TGTGCCAGCAGTAGGCAACCGACAGGGGCGGGCACCGGGGAGCTGTTTTTT
TRBD1	TRBJ1-1	TRBV20-1	many	CSARSDRDTEAFF	TGCAGTGCTAGGAGTGACAGGGACACTGAAGCTTTCTTT
-	TRBJ1-1	TRBV5-1	many	CASRRGQLNTEAFF	TGCGCCAGCAGACGCGGACAGTTGAACACTGAAGCTTTCTTT
TRBD1	TRBJ1-2	TRBV7-9	many	CASSFTGGDDLGGF	TGTGCCAGCAGCTTCACAGGGGGCGATGACTTGGGAGGCTTC
-	TRBJ1-5	TRBV6-5	many	CASSFPTQGTQPQHF	TGTGCCAGCAGTTTCCCAACCCAGGGAACCCAGCCCCAGCATTTT
-	TRBJ1-2	TRBV19	many	CASTPQGWGYGYTF	TGTGCCAGTACTCCACAGGGTTGGGGCTATGGCTACACCTTC
-	TRBJ1-5	TRBV19	many	CASSLLSGNQPQHF	TGTGCCAGTAGTCTTCTGAGTGGCAATCAGCCCCAGCATTTT
TRBD1	TRBJ2-7	TRBV6-1	many	CASNPGTGDVRPYEQYF	TGTGCCAGCAATCCCGGGACAGGGGATGTTCGGCCCTACGAGCAGTACTTC
TRBD1	TRBJ1-3	TRBV11-2	many	CASSRRTGPNSGNTIYF	TGTGCCAGCAGCCGAAGGACAGGCCCAAACTCTGGAAACACCATATATTTT
TRBD2	TRBJ2-2	TRBV7-8	-	CASSNSGGQVTGELFF	TGTGCCAGCAGCAATAGCGGGGGGCAGGTCACCGGGGAGCTGTTTTTT
TRBD1	TRBJ2-7	TRBV20-1	few	CSAPRDSTYEQYF	TGCAGTGCCCCTCGGGACAGCACCTACGAGCAGTACTTC
TRBD1	TRBJ1-2	TRBV12-5	many	CASGLGTGFGYTF	TGTGCTAGTGGTTTGGGGACAGGCTTTGGCTACACCTTC
TRBD1	TRBJ1-2	TRBV12-3/TRBV12-4	-	CASSFLGQGVYTF	TGTGCCAGCAGTTTTCTTGGACAGGGTGTCTACACCTTC
-	TRBJ1-1	TRBV6-5	many	CASSYSIAGGTEAFF	TGTGCCAGCAGTTACTCAATCGCGGGGGGAACTGAAGCTTTCTTT
-	TRBJ1-1	TRBV6-5	many	CASSYAMNTEAFF	TGTGCCAGCAGTTATGCCATGAACACTGAAGCTTTCTTT
-	TRBJ2-7	TRBV12-3/TRBV12-4	-	CASRSLGQRVWGEQYF	TGTGCCAGCAGGTCCCTGGGACAGCGGGTTTGGGGCGAGCAGTACTTC
-	TRBJ2-2	TRBV7-9	-	CAINSAGELFF	TGTGCCATAAACTCGGCCGGGGAGCTGTTTTTT
-	TRBJ1-5	TRBV5-6	many	CASSPGAGDNQPQHF	TGTGCCAGCAGCCCTGGGGCAGGGGATAATCAGCCCCAGCATTTT
-	TRBJ1-2	TRBV12-3/TRBV12-4	many	CASSPEDKRNYGYTF	TGTGCCAGCAGCCCCGAGGACAAAAGGAACTATGGCTACACCTTC
-	TRBJ2-7	TRBV24-1	-	CATSAPGEQQQYF	TGTGCCACCAGTGCGCCAGGGGAGCAGCAGCAGTACTTC
TRBD1	TRBJ2-7	TRBV29-1	-	CSVDPGTGPYEQYF	TGCAGCGTTGACCCTGGGACAGGGCCCTACGAGCAGTACTTC
TRBD1	TRBJ2-7	TRBV12-3/TRBV12-4	once	CASSPEGQREQYF	TGTGCCAGCAGTCCTGAGGGACAGAGGGAGCAGTACTTC
TRBD1	TRBJ1-2	TRBV14	many	CASSRWDRDFNGYTF	TGTGCCAGCAGCCGATGGGACAGGGATTTCAACGGCTACACCTTC
-	TRBJ1-2	TRBV27	many	CASSSTTPAAVYGYTF	TGTGCCAGCAGTTCTACAACCCCCGCGGCCGTCTATGGCTACACCTTC
-	TRBJ1-1	TRBV5-1	-	CASSYGTLLNTEAFF	TGCGCCAGCAGCTACGGGACACTACTGAACACTGAAGCTTTCTTT
-	TRBJ2-4	TRBV28	many	CASSPEWAKNIQYF	TGTGCCAGCAGTCCAGAATGGGCCAAAAACATTCAGTACTTC
-	TRBJ2-3	TRBV20-1	many	CSARLAQTDTQYF	TGCAGTGCTAGACTAGCGCAAACGGATACGCAGTATTTT
-	TRBJ1-5	TRBV19	many	CASSRLSFYSNQPQHF	TGTGCCAGTAGTCGATTATCGTTTTATAGCAATCAGCCCCAGCATTTT
-	TRBJ1-2	TRBV19	many	CASSITKGNYGYTF	TGTGCCAGTAGTATTACCAAGGGTAACTATGGCTACACCTTC
-	TRBJ1-3	TRBV12-3/TRBV12-4	-	CASSPLSFTIYF	TGTGCCAGCAGTCCCCTTAGTTTCACCATATATTTT
TRBD1	TRBJ1-1	TRBV7-9	few	CASSSATGVTEAFF	TGTGCCAGCAGCTCCGCGACAGGGGTCACTGAAGCTTTCTTT
-	TRBJ1-5	TRBV6-1	many	CASSDYAEISYQPQHF	TGTGCCAGCAGTGATTATGCAGAAATATCATATCAGCCCCAGCATTTT
-	TRBJ1-1	TRBV28	many	CASSLLGYRSRNTEAFF	TGTGCCAGCAGTTTATTAGGTTACAGGTCAAGGAACACTGAAGCTTTCTTT
TRBD1	TRBJ2-7	TRBV20-1	many	CSAGRQGVGYEQYF	TGCAGTGCGGGGAGACAGGGGGTAGGTTACGAGCAGTACTTC
-	TRBJ2-7	TRBV11-2	many	CASSLDALTYEQYF	TGTGCCAGCAGCTTAGATGCCTTAACCTACGAGCAGTACTTC